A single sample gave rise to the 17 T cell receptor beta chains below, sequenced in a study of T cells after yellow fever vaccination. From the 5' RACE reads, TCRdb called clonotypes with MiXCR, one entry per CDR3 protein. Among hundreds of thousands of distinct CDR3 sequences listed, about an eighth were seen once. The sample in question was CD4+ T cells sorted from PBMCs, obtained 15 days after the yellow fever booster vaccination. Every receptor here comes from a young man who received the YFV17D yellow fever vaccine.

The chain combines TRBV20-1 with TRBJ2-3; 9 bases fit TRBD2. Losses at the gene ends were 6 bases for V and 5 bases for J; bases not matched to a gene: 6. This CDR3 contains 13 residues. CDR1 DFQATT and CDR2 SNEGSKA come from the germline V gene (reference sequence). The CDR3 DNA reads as TGCAGTGCCCCCGCGGGGGGGGGAGATACGCAGTATTTT. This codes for CSAPAGGGDTQYF.

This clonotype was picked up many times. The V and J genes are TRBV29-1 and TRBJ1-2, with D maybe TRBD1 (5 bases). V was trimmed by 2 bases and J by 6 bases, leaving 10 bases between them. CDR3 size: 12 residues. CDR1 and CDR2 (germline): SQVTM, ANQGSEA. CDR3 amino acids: CSVEWGRDGYTF. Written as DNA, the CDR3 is TGCAGCGTTGAATGGGGCAGGGATGGCTACACCTTC.

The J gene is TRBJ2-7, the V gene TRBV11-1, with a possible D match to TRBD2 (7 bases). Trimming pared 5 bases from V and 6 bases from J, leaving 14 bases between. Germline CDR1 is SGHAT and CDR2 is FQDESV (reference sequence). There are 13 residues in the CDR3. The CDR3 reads CASSRTGGSEQYV. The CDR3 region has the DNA TGTGCCAGCAGCCGGACGGGGGGCTCCGAGCAGTACGTC.

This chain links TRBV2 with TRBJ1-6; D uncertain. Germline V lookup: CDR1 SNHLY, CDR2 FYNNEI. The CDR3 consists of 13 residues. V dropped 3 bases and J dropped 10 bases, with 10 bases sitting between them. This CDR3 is CASSDSGASPLHF. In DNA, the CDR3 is TGTGCCAGCAGTGACAGCGGCGCCTCACCCCTCCACTTT.

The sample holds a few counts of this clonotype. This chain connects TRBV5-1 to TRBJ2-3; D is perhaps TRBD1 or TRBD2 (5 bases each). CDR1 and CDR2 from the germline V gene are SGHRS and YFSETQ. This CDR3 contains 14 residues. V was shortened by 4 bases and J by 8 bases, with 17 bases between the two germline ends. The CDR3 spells CASSLGDGRGTQYF. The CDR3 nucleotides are TGCGCCAGCAGCCTCGGGGACGGAAGGGGTACGCAGTATTTT. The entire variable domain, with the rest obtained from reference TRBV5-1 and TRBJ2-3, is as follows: KAGVTQTPRYLIKTRGQQVTLSCSPISGHRSVSWYQQTPGQGLQFLFEYFSETQRNKGNFPGRFSGRQFSNSRSEMNVSTLELGDSALYLCASSLGDGRGTQYFGPGTRLTVL.

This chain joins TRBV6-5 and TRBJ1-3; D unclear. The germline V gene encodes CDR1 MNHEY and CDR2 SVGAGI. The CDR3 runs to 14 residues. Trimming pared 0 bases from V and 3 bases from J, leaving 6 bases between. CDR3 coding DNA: TGTGCCAGCAGTTACTCGATAAATGGAAACACCATATATTTT. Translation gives CASSYSINGNTIYF.

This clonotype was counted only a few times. For the CDR3, the DNA is TGTGCCAGCAACCGGGACAGGGGGGGACCAGATACGCAGTATTTT. The encoded protein is CASNRDRGGPDTQYF. The genes are TRBV2 and TRBJ2-3; 11 bases are a match to TRBD1. The CDR3 runs 15 residues. The V gene's germline CDR1 is SNHLY and CDR2 FYNNEI. The V gene end was trimmed by 7 bases and the J gene end by 4 bases; junction bases not matched to a gene: 7.

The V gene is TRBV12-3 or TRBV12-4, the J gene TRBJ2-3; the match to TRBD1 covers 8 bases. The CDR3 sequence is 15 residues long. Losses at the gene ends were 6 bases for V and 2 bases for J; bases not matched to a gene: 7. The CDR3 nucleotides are TGTGCCAGCAGCCGATGGGACAGGACCACAGATACGCAGTATTTT. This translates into CASSRWDRTTDTQYF.

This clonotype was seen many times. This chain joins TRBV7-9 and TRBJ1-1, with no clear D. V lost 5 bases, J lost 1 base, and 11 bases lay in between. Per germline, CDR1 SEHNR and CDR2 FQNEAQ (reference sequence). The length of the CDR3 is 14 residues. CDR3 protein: CASSPGQENTEAFF. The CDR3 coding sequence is TGTGCCAGCAGCCCCGGGCAAGAGAACACTGAAGCTTTCTTT.

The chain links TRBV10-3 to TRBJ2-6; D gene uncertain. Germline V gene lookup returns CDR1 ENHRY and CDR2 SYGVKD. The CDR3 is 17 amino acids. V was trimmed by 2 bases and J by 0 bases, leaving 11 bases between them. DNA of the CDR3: TGTGCCATCAGTGAGATTCGACGGATCTCTGGGGCCAACGTCCTGACTTTC. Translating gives CAISEIRRISGANVLTF.

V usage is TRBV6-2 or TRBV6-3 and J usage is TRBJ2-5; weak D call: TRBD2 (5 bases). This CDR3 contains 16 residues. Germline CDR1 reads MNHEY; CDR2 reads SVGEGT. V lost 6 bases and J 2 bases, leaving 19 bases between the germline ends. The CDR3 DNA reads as TGTGCCAGCAGGCCCACCCGGCTAGCCCCACAAGAGACCCAGTACTTC. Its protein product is CASRPTRLAPQETQYF.

In DNA, the CDR3 is TGCAGTGCCCCCGGGCCAGCAGGGACCTACGAGCAGTACTTC. Encoded protein: CSAPGPAGTYEQYF. The V and J genes are TRBV20-1 and TRBJ2-7, with a tentative D call TRBD1 (5 bases). V shed 6 bases and J shed 2 bases, with 17 bases lying between them. The CDR3 totals 14 residues. The germline CDR1 and CDR2 sequences are DFQATT and SNEGSKA (reference sequence).

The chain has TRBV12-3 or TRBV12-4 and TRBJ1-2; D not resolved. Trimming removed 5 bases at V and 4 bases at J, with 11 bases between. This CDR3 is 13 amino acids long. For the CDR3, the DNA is TGTGCCAGCAGTCACGGACTTGGCTATGGCTACACCTTC. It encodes CASSHGLGYGYTF.

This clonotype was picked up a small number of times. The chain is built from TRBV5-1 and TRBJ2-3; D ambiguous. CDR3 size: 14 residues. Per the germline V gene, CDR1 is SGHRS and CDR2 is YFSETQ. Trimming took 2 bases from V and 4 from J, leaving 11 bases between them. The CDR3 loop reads CASSFNTAADTQYF. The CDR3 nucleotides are TGCGCCAGCAGCTTCAACACTGCGGCAGATACGCAGTATTTT. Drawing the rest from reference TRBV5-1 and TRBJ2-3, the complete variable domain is KAGVTQTPRYLIKTRGQQVTLSCSPISGHRSVSWYQQTPGQGLQFLFEYFSETQRNKGNFPGRFSGRQFSNSRSEMNVSTLELGDSALYLCASSFNTAADTQYFGPGTRLTVL.

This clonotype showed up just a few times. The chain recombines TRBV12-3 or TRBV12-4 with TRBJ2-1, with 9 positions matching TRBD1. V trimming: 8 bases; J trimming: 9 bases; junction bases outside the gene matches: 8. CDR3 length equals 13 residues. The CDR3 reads CASWVQGAVEQFF. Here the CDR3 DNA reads TGTGCCAGCTGGGTACAGGGGGCGGTTGAGCAGTTCTTC.

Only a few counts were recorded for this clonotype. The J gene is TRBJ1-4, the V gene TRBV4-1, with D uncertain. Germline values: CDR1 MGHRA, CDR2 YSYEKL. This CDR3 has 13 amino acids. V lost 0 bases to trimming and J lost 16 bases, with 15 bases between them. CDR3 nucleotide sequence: TGCGCCAGCAGCCAAGAGGGTTTCGGGAGTCAGTTTTTT. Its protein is CASSQEGFGSQFF.

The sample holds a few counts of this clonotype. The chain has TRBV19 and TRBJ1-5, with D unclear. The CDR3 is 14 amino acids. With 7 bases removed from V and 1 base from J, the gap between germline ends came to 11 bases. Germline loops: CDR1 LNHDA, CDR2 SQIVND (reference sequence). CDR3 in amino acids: CASTIPLSNQPQHF. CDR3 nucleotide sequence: TGTGCCAGTACGATCCCTTTAAGCAATCAGCCCCAGCATTTT.